These 30 T cell receptor beta chains share one sample of origin, sequenced in a study of radiation and T cells in renal cell carcinoma. Time point indicated: blood 4 weeks post-SBRT, at nephrectomy. Sample treatment: 15 Gy SBRT to primary tumor, nephrectomy 4 weeks later. Here immunoSEQ multiplex PCR was the method, and the copy in TCRdb shows in-frame clones only, minus some. The sample holds over 25,000 clones, 81% seen once. Sequencing used blood, obtained from a patient whose treatment included radiotherapy and nephrectomy. All receptors come from a man aged 55 to 70 with renal cell carcinoma.

The chain has TRBV19 and TRBJ1-6; possible D gene TRBD1, 5 bases. The CDR3 totals 15 residues. Germline V gene lookup returns CDR1 LNHDA and CDR2 SQIVND (reference sequence). Trimming left V 5 bases short and J 6 bases short, with 14 bases between. CDR3 protein: CASSLPGRLNSPLHF. CDR3 sequence (DNA): TGTGCCAGTAGTTTGCCGGGACGGCTTAATTCACCCCTCCACTTT. The entire variable domain, with the rest obtained from reference TRBV19 and TRBJ1-6, is as follows: DGGITQSPKYLFRKEGQNVTLSCEQNLNHDAMYWYRQDPGQGLRLIYYSQIVNDFQKGDIAEGYSVSREKKESFPLTVTSAQKNPTAFYLCASSLPGRLNSPLHFGNGTRLTVT.

The genes are TRBV7-9 and TRBJ2-2; 9 bases line up with TRBD1. Per the germline V gene, CDR1 is SEHNR and CDR2 is FQNEAQ (reference sequence). Trimming at V came to 6 bases and at J to 7 bases, leaving 12 bases not matched to a gene. The CDR3 runs 16 residues. In DNA form, the CDR3 reads TGTGCCAGCAGACCCCGGGACAGGGCGATTGGCGGGGAGCTGTTTTTT. Its protein is CASRPRDRAIGGELFF.

The chain combines TRBV19 with TRBJ2-3; 9 bases match TRBD1. With 5 bases clipped from V and 8 bases from J, the junction kept 8 bases outside the gene matches. This CDR3 has 14 amino acids. CDR1 and CDR2 from the germline V gene are LNHDA and SQIVND (reference sequence). The DNA for the CDR3 is TGTGCCAGTAGTCCCGGGACAGGGACCGTTACGCAGTATTTT. It yields the protein CASSPGTGTVTQYF. Using reference TRBV19 and TRBJ2-3 for the parts outside the CDR3, the full variable domain is DGGITQSPKYLFRKEGQNVTLSCEQNLNHDAMYWYRQDPGQGLRLIYYSQIVNDFQKGDIAEGYSVSREKKESFPLTVTSAQKNPTAFYLCASSPGTGTVTQYFGPGTRLTVL.

This clone is medium-sized within its sample. This rearrangement joins TRBV7-9 to TRBJ1-1; the match to TRBD1 covers 9 bases. V shed 5 bases and J 5 bases; nucleotides not matched to a gene: 15. The CDR3 loop spans 17 amino acids. Germline V gene lookup returns CDR1 SEHNR and CDR2 FQNEAQ (reference sequence). This chain's CDR3 is CASSPHTGGEGGTEAFF. The CDR3 bases are TGTGCCAGCAGCCCCCACACAGGGGGCGAAGGAGGGACTGAAGCTTTCTTT.

This clone was picked up a small number of times. This chain joins TRBV7-8 and TRBJ1-6, with D unclear. V shed 5 bases and J shed 0 bases, with 11 bases lying between them. Germline loops: CDR1 SGHVS, CDR2 FQNEAQ. This CDR3 region has 16 residues. The CDR3: CASSPGPSSYNSPLHF. CDR3 bases: TGTGCCAGCAGCCCTGGGCCAAGCTCCTATAATTCACCCCTCCACTTT.

The genes are TRBV5-4 and TRBJ2-1; TRBD1 matches 7 bases. The CDR3 loop spans 12 amino acids. J was trimmed by 10 bases and V by 0 bases; bases with no gene match: 1. Germline V gene sequence: CDR1 SGHNT, CDR2 YYREEE (reference sequence). The CDR3 loop reads CASSLDRGEQFF. The DNA for the CDR3 is TGTGCCAGCAGCTTGGACAGGGGCGAGCAGTTCTTC. Full variable domain (missing parts from reference TRBV5-4 and TRBJ2-1): ETGVTQSPTHLIKTRGQQVTLRCSSQSGHNTVSWYQQALGQGPQFIFQYYREEENGRGNFPPRFSGLQFPNYSSELNVNALELDDSALYLCASSLDRGEQFFGPGTRLTVL.

V and J are TRBV29-1 and TRBJ2-7; the match to TRBD2 covers 7 bases. This CDR3 is built from 13 residues. V gave up 8 bases and J gave up 5 bases; unmatched junction bases: 12. Per the germline V gene, CDR1 is SQVTM and CDR2 is ANQGSEA. DNA for the CDR3: TGCAGCACCACCGGGAGGCCCCGGCACGAGCAGTACTTC. Protein: CSTTGRPRHEQYF.

The chain carries TRBV6-6 and TRBJ1-1; D is possibly TRBD1 (5 bases). V lost 2 bases to trimming and J lost 6 bases, with 7 bases between them. The CDR3 runs 12 residues. The germline V gene encodes CDR1 MNHNY and CDR2 SVGAGI (reference sequence). CDR3 DNA: TGTGCCAGCAGTTACAGGGGTGCTGAAGCTTTCTTT. Protein product: CASSYRGAEAFF.

V and J are TRBV4-1 and TRBJ1-5, with D maybe TRBD1 (5 bases). Germline-derived CDR1 and CDR2 are MGHRA and YSYEKL. This CDR3 is built from 15 residues. The V end was cut by 2 bases, the J end by 6 bases, with 14 bases between. The chain's CDR3 is CASSQSRGRIQPQHF. The CDR3 DNA is TGCGCCAGCAGCCAATCCCGGGGCAGGATTCAGCCCCAGCATTTT.

The chain employs TRBV11-3 and TRBJ1-5; D is unresolved. V lost 2 bases and J lost 3, with 23 bases in between. This CDR3 is built from 19 residues. Germline loops: CDR1 SGHNT, CDR2 YENEEA. The CDR3 nucleotides are TGTGCCAGCAGCTTAAGGCTCGTTAGAGAACCTTTTCCCAATCAGCCCCAGCATTTT. Translating it yields CASSLRLVREPFPNQPQHF.

V gene TRBV5-6 combines with J gene TRBJ1-2; no clear D. The CDR3 length is 13 residues. Deletions cut 2 bases from V and 1 base from J, with 6 bases between. Germline V gene data show CDR1 as SGHDT and CDR2 as YYEEEE. CDR3: CASSFGVNYGYTF. In DNA, the CDR3 is TGTGCCAGCAGCTTTGGGGTTAACTATGGCTACACCTTC.

This chain uses TRBV19 with TRBJ2-2; 7 bases fit TRBD1. Unmatched junction bases numbered 10, after V lost 9 bases and J lost 3 bases. The length of the CDR3 is 15 residues. The germline CDR1 and CDR2 sequences are LNHDA and SQIVND (reference sequence). The CDR3 sequence is CASRRTGADTGELFF. DNA of the CDR3: TGTGCCAGCAGACGAACAGGGGCCGACACCGGGGAGCTGTTTTTT.

This clone was recorded only once. V gene TRBV30 combines with J gene TRBJ2-7; D is undetermined. V gave up 2 bases and J gave up 0 bases, with 8 bases separating them. This CDR3 comprises 13 residues. Germline V gene lookup returns CDR1 GTSNPN and CDR2 SVGIG (reference sequence). The CDR3 loop reads CAWSRRTSYEQYF. The CDR3, as DNA: TGTGCCTGGAGTCGCAGGACCTCCTACGAGCAGTACTTC.

The genes are TRBV7-7 and TRBJ1-3; 10 nucleotides line up with TRBD1. From germline, CDR1 is SSHAT and CDR2 FNYEAQ (reference sequence). The CDR3 has 15 residues. V shed 1 base and J 6 bases; nucleotides not matched to a gene: 3. CDR3: CASSLGQGAENTIYF. The CDR3 region has the DNA TGTGCCAGCAGCTTAGGACAGGGGGCGGAAAACACCATATATTTT.

There are a few counts of this clone. The chain employs TRBV11-2 and TRBJ2-1, with D hard to call. CDR3 length equals 13 residues. V lost 4 bases and J 6 bases, leaving 10 bases between the germline ends. From germline, CDR1 is SGHAT and CDR2 FQNNGV. This chain's CDR3 is CASSYTTGNEQFF. Written as DNA, the CDR3 is TGTGCCAGCAGCTATACGACTGGCAATGAGCAGTTCTTC.

V gene TRBV7-2 combines with J gene TRBJ2-1; no reliable D call. This CDR3 comprises 12 residues. Germline V lookup: CDR1 SGHTA, CDR2 FQGNSA. Trimming pared 3 bases from V and 8 bases from J, leaving 8 bases between. CDR3 in DNA: TGTGCCAGCAGCTTTTTTCTAGATGAGCAGTTCTTC. It yields the protein CASSFFLDEQFF.

This clone has just one count. This rearrangement joins TRBV4-1 to TRBJ1-3; a possible D gene is TRBD1 (6 bases). V was trimmed by 1 base and J by 4 bases, leaving 14 bases between them. CDR1 MGHRA and CDR2 YSYEKL come from the germline V gene. The CDR3 extends over 16 amino acids. The CDR3 coding sequence is TGCGCCAGCAGCCAAGTGCATGGGGGCCGCGGAAACACCATATATTTT. It specifies CASSQVHGGRGNTIYF.

The gene calls are TRBV5-1 and TRBJ1-3; D is uncertain. From germline, CDR1 is SGHRS and CDR2 YFSETQ. The CDR3 has 13 residues. The V end lost 4 bases, the J end lost 4 bases, and 9 bases lay between the germline ends. The CDR3 loop reads CASSRDPGNTIYF. The CDR3 region has the DNA TGCGCCAGCAGCCGGGATCCGGGAAACACCATATATTTT.

The CDR3 DNA reads as TGTGCCAGCAGGCCCTTGGACAGGGCCCACAATGAGCAGTTCTTC. Translation: CASRPLDRAHNEQFF. The V gene is TRBV27, the J gene TRBJ2-1, with 8 bases identical to TRBD1. The germline V gene has CDR1 MNHEY and CDR2 SMNVEV (reference sequence). This CDR3 is built from 15 residues. Losses at the gene ends were 6 bases for V and 5 bases for J; bases not matched to a gene: 9.

V usage is TRBV18 and J usage is TRBJ1-1; tentative D call: TRBD1 (5 bases). In germline, CDR1 is KGHSH, CDR2 LQKENI. V lost 1 base and J lost 0, with 15 bases in between. This CDR3 spans 17 amino acids. CDR3: CASSPLIQGDMNTEAFF. CDR3 nucleotide sequence: TGTGCCAGCTCACCACTTATCCAGGGCGACATGAACACTGAAGCTTTCTTT.

This chain links TRBV15 with TRBJ1-1, with TRBD1 as a possible D gene (6 bases). Germline CDR1 LNHNV, CDR2 YYDKDF (reference sequence). V dropped 0 bases and J dropped 4 bases, with 9 bases sitting between them. The length of the CDR3 is 14 residues. CDR3 loop: CATSRDEDSTEAFF. The CDR3 nucleotides are TGTGCCACCAGCAGAGATGAGGACAGCACTGAAGCTTTCTTT. The full variable domain, rest sourced from reference TRBV15 and TRBJ1-1, is DAMVIQNPRYQVTQFGKPVTLSCSQTLNHNVMYWYQQKSSQAPKLLFHYYDKDFNNEADTPDNFQSRRPNTSFCFLDIRSPGLGDTAMYLCATSRDEDSTEAFFGQGTRLTVV.

This clone has only a few counts. This chain links TRBV27 with TRBJ2-1, with TRBD2 matching over 10 bases. The CDR3 is 20 amino acids. J lost 4 bases, V lost 5 bases, and 20 bases had no gene match. Looked up from germline, CDR1 is MNHEY and CDR2 is SMNVEV (reference sequence). The CDR3 sequence: CASSIKTSGFGGKRYNEQFF. CDR3 nucleotide sequence: TGTGCCAGCAGTATCAAGACTAGCGGGTTCGGGGGGAAAAGGTACAATGAGCAGTTCTTC.

The rearrangement links TRBV6-1 to TRBJ1-1; 8 bases map to TRBD1. Germline CDR1 reads MNHNS; CDR2 reads SASEGT. CDR3 length: 18 amino acids. V was clipped by 4 bases and J by 0 bases; unmatched bases: 13. This CDR3 reads CASSAQGARSQMNTEAFF. CDR3 in DNA: TGTGCCAGCAGTGCCCAGGGGGCGCGGTCCCAAATGAACACTGAAGCTTTCTTT.

This clone was seen once. The chain links TRBV5-1 to TRBJ2-3; a weak D match, TRBD2 (6 bases). The CDR3 has 16 amino acids. Germline CDR1 and CDR2: SGHRS and YFSETQ. V lost 4 bases and J 2 bases, leaving 17 bases between the germline ends. CDR3 region: CASSLGGAGDTDTQYF. As DNA, the CDR3 is TGCGCCAGCAGCCTAGGAGGGGCAGGAGACACAGATACGCAGTATTTT.

This rearrangement joins TRBV6-5 to TRBJ1-2; a possible D gene is TRBD1 (5 bases). The V gene lost 0 bases and the J gene lost 4 bases, with 12 bases spanning the gap. Germline lookup yields CDR1 MNHEY and CDR2 SVGAGI. The CDR3 runs 15 residues. The CDR3 DNA is TGTGCCAGCAGTTACTCCGCCAGGGTGGGCTATGGCTACACCTTC. This codes for CASSYSARVGYGYTF.

This chain links TRBV18 with TRBJ1-6; 8 bases are shared with TRBD1. Germline CDR1 is KGHSH and CDR2 is LQKENI. The CDR3 spans 18 residues. With 3 bases clipped from V and 2 bases from J, the junction kept 9 bases outside the gene matches. The CDR3 bases are TGTGCCAGCTCACCGGGTATACCGGGACAGGCCTATAATTCACCCCTCCACTTT. This encodes CASSPGIPGQAYNSPLHF.

The chain is built from TRBV5-1 and TRBJ1-3; D gene ambiguous. This CDR3 is built from 14 residues. V dropped 2 bases and J dropped 4 bases, with 10 bases sitting between them. From germline, CDR1 is SGHRS and CDR2 YFSETQ. CDR3 sequence: CASSFEERGNTIYF. The DNA for the CDR3 is TGCGCCAGCAGCTTTGAGGAGCGGGGAAACACCATATATTTT.

Regarding this clone: The sample holds other DNA sequences that translate to the same CDR3. This chain connects TRBV19 to TRBJ2-1; 10 bases map to TRBD2. The CDR3 has 15 amino acids. Looked up from germline, CDR1 is LNHDA and CDR2 is SQIVND (reference sequence). With 3 bases clipped from V and 2 bases from J, the junction kept 1 base outside the gene matches. Here the CDR3 reads CASSIGTSAYNEQFF. For the CDR3, the DNA is TGTGCCAGTAGTATTGGGACTAGCGCCTACAATGAGCAGTTCTTC.

The rearrangement links TRBV6-5 to TRBJ1-1; no definite D call. The CDR3 has 13 residues. Germline values: CDR1 MNHEY, CDR2 SVGAGI. Trimming pared 5 bases from V and 5 bases from J, leaving 12 bases between. CDR3 DNA sequence: TGTGCCAGCAGTCCCTGGTACGGGACTGAAGCTTTCTTT. Its protein is CASSPWYGTEAFF.

The chain's CDR3 is CASSETGHYGYTF. The CDR3 nucleotides read TGTGCCAGCAGTGAAACGGGGCACTATGGCTACACCTTC. The chain couples TRBV6-1 to TRBJ1-2; D may be TRBD1 (5 bases). V was shortened by 2 bases and J by 3 bases, with 7 bases between the two germline ends. Germline V gene lookup returns CDR1 MNHNS and CDR2 SASEGT. The CDR3 spans 13 residues.